These 11 T cell receptor beta chains came from one sample sequenced in a study of cytomegalovirus exposure and HLA in healthy donors. PCR involved 60 Vbeta and 13 Jbeta primers. Repertoires were generated with immunoSEQ multiplex PCR, while TCRdb's copy carries only in-frame clones and drops some. The sample includes about 100,000 clones, over 70% of them seen just once. Sequencing input: PBMCs. The origin of the receptors is a man aged 25 to 45 in good health and CMV-seronegative.

This clone came up once. The V gene is TRBV5-1, the J gene TRBJ2-5; tentatively, D is TRBD1 (6 bases). Trimming removed 3 bases at V and 1 base at J, with 13 bases between. The CDR3 runs 15 residues. In germline, CDR1 is SGHRS, CDR2 YFSETQ. CDR3: CASSWVGTLQETQYF. In DNA form, the CDR3 reads TGCGCCAGCAGCTGGGTGGGGACACTCCAAGAGACCCAGTACTTC.

The chain combines TRBV13 with TRBJ2-5; tentative D call: TRBD1 (6 bases). This CDR3 is built from 13 residues. Trimming pared 7 bases from V and 6 bases from J, leaving 15 bases between. CDR1 is PRHDT, CDR2 FYEKMQ, per germline (reference sequence). CDR3 DNA sequence: TGTGCCAGCACCCAAGGGGGATTGAAGACCCAGTACTTC. This gives the protein CASTQGGLKTQYF.

V gene TRBV6-6 combines with J gene TRBJ2-7, with D uncertain. Germline-derived CDR1 and CDR2 are MNHNY and SVGAGI (reference sequence). This CDR3 spans 11 amino acids. The V end was cut by 5 bases, the J end by 6 bases, with 8 bases between. CDR3 sequence (DNA): TGTGCCAGCAGTAACGGTGGCGAGCAGTACTTC. This gives the protein CASSNGGEQYF.

J is TRBJ2-1 and V is TRBV19; 12 bases align to TRBD2. The CDR3 extends over 13 amino acids. V shed 6 bases and J 10 bases; nucleotides not matched to a gene: 4. Germline V gene lookup returns CDR1 LNHDA and CDR2 SQIVND (reference sequence). The CDR3 nucleotides are TGTGCCAGTAGACCTGGGACTAGCGGGGAGCAGTTCTTC. Encoded protein: CASRPGTSGEQFF.

This clone is medium-sized (0.01 to 0.1%). The rearrangement links TRBV5-1 to TRBJ2-1; D is unclear. The germline V gene has CDR1 SGHRS and CDR2 YFSETQ. With 10 bases removed from V and 7 bases from J, the gap between germline ends came to 18 bases. CDR3 length: 13 residues. This CDR3 reads CARIGVARNEQFF. In DNA form, the CDR3 reads TGCGCCCGCATAGGTGTGGCCAGGAATGAGCAGTTCTTC.

The chain uses TRBV5-1 and TRBJ2-7, with 11 positions matching TRBD2. The CDR3 totals 13 residues. V trimming: 7 bases; J trimming: 2 bases; junction bases outside the gene matches: 2. Germline assignment: CDR1 SGHRS and CDR2 YFSETQ. CDR3 sequence reads: CASGTSGAYEQYF. The CDR3 bases are TGCGCCAGCGGGACTAGCGGAGCCTACGAGCAGTACTTC. The full variable domain, completed using reference TRBV5-1 and TRBJ2-7, is KAGVTQTPRYLIKTRGQQVTLSCSPISGHRSVSWYQQTPGQGLQFLFEYFSETQRNKGNFPGRFSGRQFSNSRSEMNVSTLELGDSALYLCASGTSGAYEQYFGPGTRLTVT.

The chain employs TRBV28 and TRBJ2-5, with 7 nucleotides matching TRBD2. Germline CDR1 and CDR2: MDHEN and SYDVKM. The CDR3 runs to 16 residues. The J segment lost 5 bases and the V segment lost 4 bases, leaving 13 bases of the junction unmatched. The CDR3 reads CASSSNLADRPETQYF. The CDR3 nucleotides read TGTGCCAGCAGTTCCAATCTAGCGGACCGACCGGAGACCCAGTACTTC.

The chain is built from TRBV7-9 and TRBJ1-5; 9 positions agree with TRBD1. V trimming: 5 bases; J trimming: 1 base; junction bases outside the gene matches: 0. The germline CDR1 and CDR2 sequences are SEHNR and FQNEAQ (reference sequence). This CDR3 contains 14 residues. As DNA, the CDR3 is TGTGCCAGCAGCGGGACAGGGAGCAATCAGCCCCAGCATTTT. It yields the protein CASSGTGSNQPQHF.

This clone has only a few counts. This chain connects TRBV30 to TRBJ2-6, with D unresolved. Germline CDR1 and CDR2: GTSNPN and SVGIG (reference sequence). The CDR3 length is 16 residues. The ends were cut back, 0 bases at V and 0 bases at J, with 9 bases in the middle. CDR3 sequence reads: CAWSVLKSSGANVLTF. CDR3 in DNA: TGTGCCTGGAGTGTATTAAAGAGCTCTGGGGCCAACGTCCTGACTTTC.

The genes are TRBV6-1 and TRBJ1-4; 9 positions agree with TRBD1. The germline CDR1 and CDR2 sequences are MNHNS and SASEGT. V was clipped by 8 bases and J by 7 bases; unmatched bases: 11. The CDR3 is 15 amino acids. The CDR3 here is CASAADETGGEKLFF. The CDR3 DNA reads TGTGCCAGCGCGGCAGACGAGACAGGGGGTGAAAAACTGTTTTTT.

This clone was observed a single time. An end of the junction does not agree with germline; a read error may underlie this. The rearrangement links TRBV7-7 to TRBJ2-5; 9 bases are a match to TRBD2. This CDR3 contains 14 residues. The V gene's germline CDR1 is SSHAT and CDR2 FNYEAQ (reference sequence). The DNA of the CDR3 is TGTGCTAGCAGCTTAGCGGGGGCCCAAGAGACCCAGTACTTC. Its protein is CASSLAGAQETQYF.